The 24 T cell receptor beta chains presented below share a single source sample, sequenced in a study of T cells after posttransplantation cyclophosphamide. TCRdb's table, derived via immunoSEQ multiplex PCR, lists solely in-frame clones and lacks some. The data hold 7,000 to 8,000 clones, with 82% observed a single time. Treatment was busulfan-fludarabine conditioning, a marrow graft, and cyclophosphamide on days +3 and +4. Sample: CD4+ T cells sorted from blood, taken more than 950 days after allogeneic stem cell transplant with posttransplant cyclophosphamide. These receptors all come from a female patient aged 35-55 years who received an allogeneic stem cell transplant from a related donor, was CMV-positive, and had no GVHD. The T cells may come from the graft donor.

In this sample, this clone turned up once. The V call is TRBV7-9, the J call TRBJ2-7; TRBD1 is a possible D gene (5 bases). Germline V gene data show CDR1 as SEHNR and CDR2 as FQNEAQ (reference sequence). The CDR3 has 14 amino acids. Trimming pared 4 bases from V and 2 bases from J, leaving 12 bases between. The CDR3 bases are TGTGCCAGCAGCTCATTAGGGGTCCCCTACGAGCAGTACTTC. Encoded protein: CASSSLGVPYEQYF.

The chain uses TRBV7-9 and TRBJ1-1, with D unclear. The length of the CDR3 is 12 residues. Germline values: CDR1 SEHNR, CDR2 FQNEAQ (reference sequence). Trimming took off 3 bases at V and 0 bases at J, with 2 bases between the two ends. The CDR3 here is CASSFMNTEAFF. The CDR3 DNA reads TGTGCCAGCAGCTTTATGAACACTGAAGCTTTCTTT. The entire variable domain, with the rest obtained from reference TRBV7-9 and TRBJ1-1, is as follows: DTGVSQNPRHKITKRGQNVTFRCDPISEHNRLYWYRQTLGQGPEFLTYFQNEAQLEKSRLLSDRFSAERPKGSFSTLEIQRTEQGDSAMYLCASSFMNTEAFFGQGTRLTVV.

Note on this clone: At one boundary the junction diverges from the germline segment, which might be a read error. The chain recombines TRBV4-1 with TRBJ1-5; possibly TRBD1 for D (6 bases). The CDR3 runs 16 residues. CDR1 is MGHRA and CDR2 is YSYEKL in the germline V gene. CDR3 DNA sequence: TGTGCCAGCAGCCAAGAAAGGAGCCAGGGGTTTCAGCCCCAGCATTTT. It is translated as CASSQERSQGFQPQHF.

A note on this clone: Mismatch with germline at one junction end may stem from a read error. The sample has other DNA sequences that encode this CDR3 too. V is TRBV6-1 and J is TRBJ1-6; no definite D call. The CDR3 totals 14 residues. The germline V gene has CDR1 MNHNS and CDR2 SASEGT. In nucleotides, the CDR3 is TGTGCCAGCACTGCAGGCCCCTATAATTCCCCCCTCCACTTT. Translation gives CASTAGPYNSPLHF.

The rearrangement joins TRBV4-1 to TRBJ1-2; TRBD1 matches 8 bases. The junction had 5 bases not matched to a gene; V was cut back by 3 bases and J by 5 bases. Germline V lookup: CDR1 MGHRA, CDR2 YSYEKL. This CDR3 has 14 residues. The CDR3 region has the DNA TGCGCCAGCAGCCAGCCCGGGACAGGTTATGGCTACACCTTC. Its translation is CASSQPGTGYGYTF.

The J gene is TRBJ2-1, the V gene TRBV7-8; the match to TRBD2 covers 10 bases. Germline V gene sequence: CDR1 SGHVS, CDR2 FQNEAQ. The CDR3 consists of 16 residues. The V and J ends lost 5 bases and 7 bases, in that order; junction bases with no gene match: 11. CDR3 loop: CASSPGRAGGRNEQFF. The CDR3, as DNA: TGTGCCAGCAGCCCCGGTAGAGCGGGGGGGCGTAATGAGCAGTTCTTC. Looking up the rest from reference TRBV7-8 and TRBJ2-1 gives the full variable domain: GAGVSQSPRYKVAKRGQDVALRCDPISGHVSLFWYQQALGQGPEFLTYFQNEAQLDKSGLPSDRFFAERPEGSVSTLKIQRTQQEDSAVYLCASSPGRAGGRNEQFFGPGTRLTVL.

This clone showed up just a few times. The chain is built from TRBV28 and TRBJ2-3; a weak D match, TRBD2 (6 bases). Trimming left V 5 bases short and J 8 bases short, with 14 bases between. Per the germline V gene, CDR1 is MDHEN and CDR2 is SYDVKM. The CDR3 contains 13 residues. CDR3 region: CASSPPRRGTQYF. Here the CDR3 DNA reads TGTGCCAGCAGTCCCCCTCGGCGGGGTACGCAGTATTTT.

In DNA, the CDR3 is TGTGCCAGCAGCGTAGACTCGCGGGGGGCCTACGAGCAGTACTTC. Translating it yields CASSVDSRGAYEQYF. The V call is TRBV9, the J call TRBJ2-7; 8 bases agree with TRBD2. The CDR3 sequence is 15 residues long. Unmatched junction bases numbered 4, after V lost 0 bases and J lost 2 bases. CDR1 SGDLS and CDR2 YYNGEE come from the germline V gene.

The chain has TRBV7-2 and TRBJ1-5, with a tentative D call TRBD1 (5 bases). CDR1 is SGHTA and CDR2 is FQGNSA in the germline V gene. Trimming left V 1 base short and J 7 bases short, with 11 bases between. The CDR3 covers 14 residues. DNA for the CDR3: TGTGCCAGCAGCTTAGGGAGCGGGGCCCAGCCCCAGCATTTT. Its protein is CASSLGSGAQPQHF.

The table lists this clone with a few counts. The gene calls are TRBV4-3 and TRBJ2-5, with D possibly being TRBD2 (7 bases). Per germline, CDR1 LGHNA and CDR2 YSLEER. V was trimmed by 10 bases and J by 3 bases, leaving 21 bases between them. The CDR3 is 15 residues long. CDR3 nucleotide sequence: TGCGCCATCAGGCCCCGGGGGGCGTGTAAAGAGACCCAGTACTTC. Translated: CAIRPRGACKETQYF.

V is TRBV4-3 and J is TRBJ2-7; tentatively, D is TRBD1 (6 bases). CDR1 is LGHNA, CDR2 YSLEER, per germline. The V and J ends lost 4 bases and 5 bases respectively, with 27 bases between them. CDR3 length: 18 residues. The CDR3 is CASSRGGPSGRGRDEQYF. The CDR3 coding sequence is TGCGCCAGCAGCCGGGGCGGGCCCTCTGGCAGGGGAAGGGACGAGCAGTACTTC.

The chain combines TRBV27 with TRBJ2-3; weak D call: TRBD2 (7 bases). The CDR3 spans 16 residues. The germline V gene encodes CDR1 MNHEY and CDR2 SMNVEV (reference sequence). The ends were cut back, 1 base at V and 1 base at J, with 12 bases in the middle. Written as DNA, the CDR3 is TGTGCCAGCAGTTTATTACGGCGGGGGCGCACAGATACGCAGTATTTT. Translation: CASSLLRRGRTDTQYF.

The rearrangement links TRBV11-1 to TRBJ2-7; TRBD2 agrees at 13 bases. In germline, CDR1 is SGHAT, CDR2 FQDESV (reference sequence). CDR3 length: 16 amino acids. V was pared by 6 bases and J by 0 bases, with 5 bases of the junction left unmatched. The CDR3 region is CASRQGLAGSSYEQYF. DNA of the CDR3: TGTGCCAGCAGACAGGGACTAGCGGGGAGCTCCTACGAGCAGTACTTC.

Within the sample, this clone is large. The sample carries other DNA sequences with the same CDR3. The chain couples TRBV9 to TRBJ1-6; 9 bases are shared with TRBD1. After removal of 4 bases from V and 5 bases from J, the junction contained 13 bases not matched to a gene. Germline lookup yields CDR1 SGDLS and CDR2 YYNGEE. The length of the CDR3 is 18 residues. The CDR3 DNA sequence: TGTGCCAGCAGCTCAACCAGACCGGGACAGGGAAATAATTCACCCCTCCACTTT. Residues: CASSSTRPGQGNNSPLHF. Complete variable domain (other parts from reference TRBV9 and TRBJ1-6): DSGVTQTPKHLITATGQRVTLRCSPRSGDLSVYWYQQSLDQGLQFLIQYYNGEERAKGNILERFSAQQFPDLHSELNLSSLELGDSALYFCASSSTRPGQGNNSPLHFGNGTRLTVT.

This sequence joins TRBV18 and TRBJ2-1, with 9 bases that match TRBD2. The CDR3 is made up of 16 amino acids. V dropped 1 base and J dropped 5; count of bases not matched to a gene: 6. Germline values: CDR1 KGHSH, CDR2 LQKENI. The CDR3 loop is CASSPHPPSGNNEQFF. CDR3 sequence (DNA): TGTGCCAGCTCACCACATCCGCCTAGCGGGAACAATGAGCAGTTCTTC. The full variable domain, with the rest looked up from reference TRBV18 and TRBJ2-1, is NAGVMQNPRHLVRRRGQEARLRCSPMKGHSHVYWYRQLPEEGLKFMVYLQKENIIDESGMPKERFSAEFPKEGPSILRIQQVVRGDSAAYFCASSPHPPSGNNEQFFGPGTRLTVL.

This clone was seen once. The V gene is TRBV7-9, the J gene TRBJ2-1, with 8 positions matching TRBD2. Germline loops: CDR1 SEHNR, CDR2 FQNEAQ (reference sequence). V gave up 5 bases and J gave up 2 bases; unmatched junction bases: 11. This CDR3 is 17 amino acids long. CDR3 sequence reads: CASSPSARGGAYNEQFF. The CDR3 DNA follows: TGTGCCAGCAGCCCTTCAGCCCGGGGGGGAGCCTACAATGAGCAGTTCTTC.

The chain's CDR3 is CASSGQEIKYNEQFF. The CDR3 DNA reads as TGTGCCAGCAGTGGACAGGAAATTAAGTACAATGAGCAGTTCTTC. The chain recombines TRBV25-1 with TRBJ2-1; possibly TRBD1 for D (6 bases). This CDR3 comprises 15 residues. V was pared by 4 bases and J by 4 bases, with 14 bases between. Germline CDR1 is MGHDK and CDR2 is SYGVNS.

The rearrangement links TRBV21-1 to TRBJ1-4; the table's D call TRBD1 went unverified against the DNA. TRBV21-1 is annotated as a pseudogene. The CDR3 has 19 residues. CDR3 protein: CASSKPKTGGHATNEKLFF. The CDR3 DNA reads TGTGCCAGCAGCAAACCTAAGACAGGGGGCCATGCAACTAATGAAAAACTGTTTTTT.

This rearrangement joins TRBV5-1 to TRBJ1-1; tentatively, D is TRBD1 (6 bases). The V and J ends lost 1 base and 4 bases respectively, with 14 bases between them. Germline-derived CDR1 and CDR2 are SGHRS and YFSETQ. The CDR3 runs to 15 residues. This CDR3 reads CASSLQQGYGTEAFF. The CDR3 DNA follows: TGCGCCAGCAGCTTGCAGCAGGGGTACGGCACTGAAGCTTTCTTT.

J is TRBJ1-6 and V is TRBV6-5, with TRBD1 identical over 8 bases. The germline gives CDR1 MNHEY, CDR2 SVGAGI. This CDR3 contains 16 residues. Losses at the gene ends were 0 bases for V and 9 bases for J; bases not matched to a gene: 7. The CDR3 here is CASSYSQGASSSPLHF. The CDR3 DNA sequence: TGTGCCAGCAGTTACTCGCAGGGGGCGTCGTCTTCACCCCTCCACTTT.

The chain links TRBV5-1 to TRBJ2-5; tentatively, D is TRBD1 (5 bases). Germline V gene data show CDR1 as SGHRS and CDR2 as YFSETQ. The ends were cut back, 1 base at V and 5 bases at J, with 12 bases in the middle. CDR3 length equals 14 residues. The CDR3 here is CASSLTRVPETQYF. CDR3 nucleotide sequence: TGCGCCAGCAGCTTGACCAGGGTTCCTGAGACCCAGTACTTC.

J is TRBJ1-2 and V is TRBV4-3, with 8 bases matching TRBD1. The CDR3 has 16 amino acids. CDR1 is LGHNA and CDR2 is YSLEER in the germline V gene. The J segment lost 7 bases and the V segment lost 4 bases, leaving 14 bases of the junction unmatched. The CDR3 region is CASSLGNYDRGSGYTF. The CDR3 nucleotides read TGCGCCAGCAGCCTTGGAAACTACGACAGGGGTAGTGGCTACACCTTC.

This clone occurred once. This chain uses TRBV2 with TRBJ2-7; 13 bases are shared with TRBD2. Per the germline V gene, CDR1 is SNHLY and CDR2 is FYNNEI. With 6 bases clipped from V and 5 bases from J, the junction kept 7 bases outside the gene matches. The CDR3 has 15 amino acids. CDR3 nucleotide sequence: TGTGCCAGCAGCAAACTAGCGGGGGGGCCTCACGAGCAGTACTTC. This gives the protein CASSKLAGGPHEQYF.

This sequence joins TRBV7-2 and TRBJ2-1, with 10 bases fitting TRBD2. Germline loops: CDR1 SGHTA, CDR2 FQGNSA. V trimming: 5 bases; J trimming: 6 bases; junction bases outside the gene matches: 7. The CDR3 contains 15 residues. The CDR3 nucleotides read TGTGCCAGCAGCCCTTTAGCGGGGGGAGTCAATGAGCAGTTCTTC. Amino acids: CASSPLAGGVNEQFF. The entire variable domain, with the rest obtained from reference TRBV7-2 and TRBJ2-1, is as follows: GAGVSQSPSNKVTEKGKDVELRCDPISGHTALYWYRQSLGQGLEFLIYFQGNSAPDKSGLPSDRFSAERTGGSVSTLTIQRTQQEDSAVYLCASSPLAGGVNEQFFGPGTRLTVL.